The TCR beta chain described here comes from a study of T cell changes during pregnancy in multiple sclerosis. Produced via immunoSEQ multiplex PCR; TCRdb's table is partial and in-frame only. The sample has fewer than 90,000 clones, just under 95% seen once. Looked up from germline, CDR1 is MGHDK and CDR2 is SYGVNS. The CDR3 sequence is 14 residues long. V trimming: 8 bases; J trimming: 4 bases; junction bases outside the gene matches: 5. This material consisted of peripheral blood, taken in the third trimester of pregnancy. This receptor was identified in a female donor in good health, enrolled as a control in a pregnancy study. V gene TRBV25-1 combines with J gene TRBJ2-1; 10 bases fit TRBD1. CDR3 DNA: TGTGCCAGCGCCCGGGACAGGGGATACAATGAGCAGTTCTTC. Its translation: CASARDRGYNEQFF.